The table lists the clone carrying this TCR beta chain with many counts. The data stem from a study of Graves' ophthalmopathy and Graves' hyperthyroidism. V shed 4 bases and J shed 1 base, with 8 bases lying between them. Looked up from germline, CDR1 is SGHRS and CDR2 is YFSETQ. The length of the CDR3 is 13 residues. Amplification of the TCR beta CDR3 regions used RNA transcripts (as template). First-round RT-PCR relied on HTBI primers, and a second-round multiplex PCR came next. TCRdb used MiXCR to reprocess the multiplex PCR reads, holding one entry per CDR3 protein. Altogether around 600,000 distinct CDR3 sequences are present, under 50% being singletons, with the ten largest covering about 3.3%. Symptoms, serum thyroxine and TRAb, thyroid ultrasound, and orbital computed tomography formed the diagnostic basis.

The material sequenced was peripheral blood. This sequence originates from an adult man with Graves' ophthalmopathy. V usage is TRBV5-1 and J usage is TRBJ1-1, with D hard to call. The CDR3, as DNA: TGCGCCAGCAGCCCCGAGCAGAACACTGAAGCTTTCTTT. It yields the protein CASSPEQNTEAFF. The whole variable domain, remainder taken from reference TRBV5-1 and TRBJ1-1, is KAGVTQTPRYLIKTRGQQVTLSCSPISGHRSVSWYQQTPGQGLQFLFEYFSETQRNKGNFPGRFSGRQFSNSRSEMNVSTLELGDSALYLCASSPEQNTEAFFGQGTRLTVV.